Listed below are T cell receptor beta chains from one sample, sequenced in a study of Ad26.COV2.S vaccination and SARS-CoV-2 variants. TCRdb's copy holds only in-frame clones and misses some; the assay was immunoSEQ multiplex PCR. The sample has approximately 480,000 clones, roughly 87% seen once. The starting material was peripheral blood, obtained in a trial of Ad26.COV2.S vaccine versus placebo. The receptor source for this set is a person between 18 and 60 years old who received the Ad26.COV2.S COVID-19 vaccine or a placebo. CDR3s include the opening cysteine and the closing phenylalanine or tryptophan. The order of the fields is D gene, clone size, CDR3 length, J gene, V gene, CDR3 DNA, CDR3 protein. D genes are given only for firm matches. For some rows the clone size is stated as once, few or many, or as a class when expanded; others skip it.

D gene: TRBD1; clone size: once; CDR3 length: 13; J gene: TRBJ1-1; V gene: TRBV28; CDR3 DNA: TGTGCCAGCAGTTGGACAGGGCTGGCTGAAGCTTTCTTT; CDR3 protein: CASSWTGLAEAFF
D gene: -; clone size: -; CDR3 length: 14; J gene: TRBJ2-3; V gene: TRBV6-2/TRBV6-3; CDR3 DNA: TGTGCCAGCAGCTTAGGGGCCCCCACAGATACGCAGTATTTT; CDR3 protein: CASSLGAPTDTQYF
D gene: TRBD1; clone size: -; CDR3 length: 14; J gene: TRBJ2-7; V gene: TRBV19; CDR3 DNA: TGTGCCAGTAGTAGAGGACAGGCCCAGGACGAGCAGTACTTC; CDR3 protein: CASSRGQAQDEQYF
D gene: -; clone size: -; CDR3 length: 14; J gene: TRBJ2-3; V gene: TRBV25-1; CDR3 DNA: TGTGCCAGCAGTGAATGGGACGGCACAGATACGCAGTATTTT; CDR3 protein: CASSEWDGTDTQYF
D gene: -; clone size: -; CDR3 length: 15; J gene: TRBJ2-5; V gene: TRBV24-1; CDR3 DNA: TGTGCCACCAGTGATCCCGTCGCCTTACAAGAGACCCAGTACTTC; CDR3 protein: CATSDPVALQETQYF
D gene: -; clone size: -; CDR3 length: 11; J gene: TRBJ2-2; V gene: TRBV11-3; CDR3 DNA: TGTGCCAGCAGCTTAACCGGGGAGCTGTTTTTT; CDR3 protein: CASSLTGELFF
D gene: -; clone size: -; CDR3 length: 15; J gene: TRBJ1-1; V gene: TRBV19; CDR3 DNA: TGTGCCAGTATTCCAGGCGTGATGATGAACACTGAAGCTTTCTTT; CDR3 protein: CASIPGVMMNTEAFF
D gene: -; clone size: few; CDR3 length: 15; J gene: TRBJ2-7; V gene: TRBV27; CDR3 DNA: TGTGCCAGCAGTTTCAATGGGGCACGCTCCTACGAGCAGTACTTC; CDR3 protein: CASSFNGARSYEQYF
D gene: -; clone size: -; CDR3 length: 16; J gene: TRBJ1-1; V gene: TRBV27; CDR3 DNA: TGTGCCAGCAGTCTCAAACCCTGGGATAGGGGGACTGAAGCTTTCTTT; CDR3 protein: CASSLKPWDRGTEAFF
D gene: -; clone size: -; CDR3 length: 15; J gene: TRBJ2-7; V gene: TRBV7-2; CDR3 DNA: TGTGCCAGCAGCGTTAGTACAGGAAGCTCCTACGAGCAGTACTTC; CDR3 protein: CASSVSTGSSYEQYF
D gene: -; clone size: -; CDR3 length: 11; J gene: TRBJ1-1; V gene: TRBV6-6; CDR3 DNA: TGTGCCAGCAAACAGATCACTGAAGCTTTCTTT; CDR3 protein: CASKQITEAFF
D gene: TRBD2; clone size: once; CDR3 length: 13; J gene: TRBJ2-2; V gene: TRBV7-6; CDR3 DNA: TGTGCCAGCAGCTTAGGAGCGGGGTGGGAGCTGTTTTTT; CDR3 protein: CASSLGAGWELFF
D gene: TRBD1; clone size: many; CDR3 length: 15; J gene: TRBJ2-7; V gene: TRBV7-9; CDR3 DNA: TGTGCCAGCAGCACGACGGGACAGGGAAGATACGAGCAGTACTTC; CDR3 protein: CASSTTGQGRYEQYF
D gene: -; clone size: -; CDR3 length: 18; J gene: TRBJ2-1; V gene: TRBV21-1; CDR3 DNA: TGTGCCAGCAGCAAAGAGGGGGACCCCGGAGGCGACTACAATGAGCAGTTCTTC; CDR3 protein: CASSKEGDPGGDYNEQFF
D gene: -; clone size: -; CDR3 length: 17; J gene: TRBJ1-2; V gene: TRBV2; CDR3 DNA: TGTGCCAGCAGCGACGATGGGGGCCGAACCACGATCTATGGCTACACCTTC; CDR3 protein: CASSDDGGRTTIYGYTF
D gene: -; clone size: -; CDR3 length: 15; J gene: TRBJ2-5; V gene: TRBV2; CDR3 DNA: TGTGCCAGCAGTGAAACAGCCGTGTACCAAGAGACCCAGTACTTC; CDR3 protein: CASSETAVYQETQYF
D gene: -; clone size: -; CDR3 length: 15; J gene: TRBJ1-5; V gene: TRBV28; CDR3 DNA: TGTGCCAGCAGTTCCCCCCCTTTAGGGAATCAGCCCCAGCATTTT; CDR3 protein: CASSSPPLGNQPQHF
D gene: TRBD2; clone size: -; CDR3 length: 15; J gene: TRBJ2-7; V gene: TRBV5-4; CDR3 DNA: TGTGCCAGCAGCTTGGGCCTAGCGGGAGGGTCCGAGCAGTACTTC; CDR3 protein: CASSLGLAGGSEQYF
D gene: -; clone size: -; CDR3 length: 14; J gene: TRBJ2-1; V gene: TRBV4-2; CDR3 DNA: TGTGCCAGCAGCCAGGCCTCATCGTACAATGAGCAGTTCTTC; CDR3 protein: CASSQASSYNEQFF
D gene: -; clone size: -; CDR3 length: 17; J gene: TRBJ1-6; V gene: TRBV11-2; CDR3 DNA: TGTGCCAGCAGCTTAGAGAAACGGGGGCGGCTAAATTCACCCCTCCACTTT; CDR3 protein: CASSLEKRGRLNSPLHF
D gene: -; clone size: -; CDR3 length: 12; J gene: TRBJ2-1; V gene: TRBV29-1; CDR3 DNA: TGCAGCGTTGGCGCAGCGGACAATGAGCAGTTCTTC; CDR3 protein: CSVGAADNEQFF
D gene: -; clone size: -; CDR3 length: 15; J gene: TRBJ2-1; V gene: TRBV18; CDR3 DNA: TGTGCCAGCTCACCATGGGGTAGGTCGGACAATGAGCAGTTCTTC; CDR3 protein: CASSPWGRSDNEQFF
D gene: -; clone size: once; CDR3 length: 15; J gene: TRBJ2-7; V gene: TRBV3-1/TRBV3-2; CDR3 DNA: TGTGCCAGCAGCCAAGATAGGGGGTCCTCCTACGAGCAGTACTTC; CDR3 protein: CASSQDRGSSYEQYF
D gene: TRBD1; clone size: -; CDR3 length: 13; J gene: TRBJ1-3; V gene: TRBV30; CDR3 DNA: TGTGCCTGGAGTGTACAGGGGGTGGACACCATATATTTT; CDR3 protein: CAWSVQGVDTIYF